The rows below give T cell receptor beta chains drawn from one sample of a study of STAT3 mutations in large granular lymphocyte leukemia. Method: immunoSEQ multiplex PCR; TCRdb's copy keeps in-frame clones and lacks some. The repertoire holds approximately 20,000 clones, with about 90% as singletons. Sequences were obtained from peripheral blood mononuclear cells. These receptors all stem from a man in his sixties with T-cell large granular lymphocyte leukemia. Some clones in this sample may be carry-over from other donors' samples. CDR3s include the opening cysteine and the closing phenylalanine or tryptophan. The order of the fields is CDR3 protein, CDR3 DNA, J gene, clone size, V gene, D gene. The D gene is left open where the match is weak. The size field is filled for only some rows; it gives once, few, many or a size class.

CDR3aa: CASSLTGRGNTIYF
CDR3nt: TGTGCCAGCAGCTTGACAGGGAGGGGAAACACCATATATTTT
j_gene: TRBJ1-3
abundance: .
v_gene: TRBV5-4
d_gene: .

CDR3aa: CASSFSPGYLLTF
CDR3nt: TGTGCCAGCAGTTTCTCTCCGGGGTACCTTCTCACCTTC
j_gene: TRBJ1-2
abundance: .
v_gene: TRBV27
d_gene: .

CDR3aa: CASSQETGGASGGYTF
CDR3nt: TGCGCCAGCAGCCAAGAAACTGGGGGGGCCTCGGGCGGCTACACCTTC
j_gene: TRBJ1-2
abundance: .
v_gene: TRBV4-3
d_gene: .

CDR3aa: CASSSPLPGRRGYEQYF
CDR3nt: TGTGCCAGCAGCTCACCCCTCCCCGGCAGGAGAGGGTACGAGCAGTACTTC
j_gene: TRBJ2-7
abundance: .
v_gene: TRBV7-9
d_gene: .

CDR3aa: CSVDGTSGALRYQFF
CDR3nt: TGCAGCGTAGACGGGACTAGCGGAGCCCTACGCTATCAGTTCTTC
j_gene: TRBJ2-1
abundance: .
v_gene: TRBV29-1
d_gene: TRBD2

CDR3aa: CASSLAGSLTTEQYF
CDR3nt: TGTGCCAGCAGCTTGGCCGGGTCGCTAACAACAGAGCAGTACTTC
j_gene: TRBJ2-7
abundance: .
v_gene: TRBV5-4
d_gene: .

CDR3aa: CASSSTSGVLGNTIYF
CDR3nt: TGTGCCAGCAGCTCAACTTCCGGGGTCCTCGGAAACACCATATATTTT
j_gene: TRBJ1-3
abundance: .
v_gene: TRBV7-9
d_gene: .

CDR3aa: CAWSLSDRAQPNTGELFF
CDR3nt: TGTGCCTGGAGTCTGTCGGACAGGGCGCAACCGAACACCGGGGAGCTGTTTTTT
j_gene: TRBJ2-2
abundance: .
v_gene: TRBV30
d_gene: TRBD1

CDR3aa: CASSKRADTQYF
CDR3nt: TGTGCCAGCTCAAAAAGGGCAGATACGCAGTATTTT
j_gene: TRBJ2-3
abundance: .
v_gene: TRBV18
d_gene: .

CDR3aa: CASSLVAPSSSYNEQFF
CDR3nt: TGCGCCAGCAGCTTGGTGGCCCCGAGTAGCTCCTACAATGAGCAGTTCTTC
j_gene: TRBJ2-1
abundance: .
v_gene: TRBV5-1
d_gene: .

CDR3aa: CASSPVALAGGDEQYF
CDR3nt: TGCGCCAGCAGCCCGGTGGCCCTAGCGGGAGGTGACGAGCAGTACTTC
j_gene: TRBJ2-7
abundance: .
v_gene: TRBV5-1
d_gene: TRBD2

CDR3aa: CASSLQYF
CDR3nt: TGCGCCAGCAGCCTTCAGTACTTC
j_gene: TRBJ2-4
abundance: .
v_gene: TRBV5-1
d_gene: .

CDR3aa: CTSSQDSEREETYEQYF
CDR3nt: TGCACCAGCAGCCAAGATTCGGAGCGGGAGGAGACCTACGAGCAGTACTTC
j_gene: TRBJ2-7
abundance: .
v_gene: TRBV1
d_gene: .

CDR3aa: CASSLGVGHYGYTF
CDR3nt: TGCGCCAGCAGCTTGGGAGTCGGCCACTATGGCTACACCTTC
j_gene: TRBJ1-2
abundance: .
v_gene: TRBV5-1
d_gene: .

CDR3aa: CASGSLPANEQFF
CDR3nt: TGTGCCAGCGGAAGTCTCCCGGCCAATGAGCAGTTCTTC
j_gene: TRBJ2-1
abundance: .
v_gene: TRBV28
d_gene: .

CDR3aa: CASRRDRGTGQPQHF
CDR3nt: TGTGCCAGCAGGAGGGACAGGGGTACTGGTCAGCCCCAGCATTTT
j_gene: TRBJ1-5
abundance: .
v_gene: TRBV27
d_gene: TRBD1

CDR3aa: CASSFTRGTSTDTQYF
CDR3nt: TGCGCCAGCAGCTTCACTCGGGGGACTAGCACAGATACGCAGTATTTT
j_gene: TRBJ2-3
abundance: .
v_gene: TRBV5-1
d_gene: .

CDR3aa: CASSVGGHRGGTGELFF
CDR3nt: TGTGCCAGCAGCGTAGGCGGACACAGGGGGGGAACCGGGGAGCTGTTTTTT
j_gene: TRBJ2-2
abundance: .
v_gene: TRBV9
d_gene: .

CDR3aa: CASSLATASGSYEQYF
CDR3nt: TGTGCCAGCAGCTTGGCCACGGCTAGCGGGAGTTACGAGCAGTACTTC
j_gene: TRBJ2-7
abundance: .
v_gene: TRBV5-4
d_gene: TRBD2

CDR3aa: CASSERDRGRQETQYF
CDR3nt: TGTGCCAGCAGTGAACGGGACAGGGGGCGACAAGAGACCCAGTACTTC
j_gene: TRBJ2-5
abundance: .
v_gene: TRBV6-1
d_gene: TRBD1

CDR3aa: CASSPGTLGNTEAFF
CDR3nt: TGTGCCAGCAGCCCCGGGACCCTCGGGAACACTGAAGCTTTCTTT
j_gene: TRBJ1-1
abundance: once
v_gene: TRBV9
d_gene: .

CDR3aa: CASSLSAEEYNEQFF
CDR3nt: TGCGCCAGCAGCTTGTCGGCGGAGGAATACAATGAGCAGTTCTTC
j_gene: TRBJ2-1
abundance: .
v_gene: TRBV5-1
d_gene: .

CDR3aa: CASSQIWGGGGELFF
CDR3nt: TGTGCCAGCAGTCAAATCTGGGGAGGAGGCGGGGAGCTGTTTTTT
j_gene: TRBJ2-2
abundance: .
v_gene: TRBV6-5
d_gene: .

CDR3aa: CASSFWPGGEAGELFF
CDR3nt: TGTGCCAGCAGTTTCTGGCCCGGTGGGGAAGCCGGGGAGCTGTTTTTT
j_gene: TRBJ2-2
abundance: .
v_gene: TRBV27
d_gene: .

CDR3aa: CASSAPSGVNGYTF
CDR3nt: TGTGCCAGCAGTGCCCCCAGCGGGGTAAACGGCTACACCTTC
j_gene: TRBJ1-2
abundance: .
v_gene: TRBV6-5
d_gene: .

CDR3aa: CASSPGTGRGLLQSEQFF
CDR3nt: TGTGCCAGCAGCCCCGGGACAGGTAGGGGTCTCCTACAATCGGAGCAGTTCTTC
j_gene: TRBJ2-1
abundance: .
v_gene: TRBV7-9
d_gene: TRBD1

CDR3aa: CASSPSGSDEKLFF
CDR3nt: TGTGCCAGCAGTCCGAGTGGATCGGATGAAAAACTGTTTTTT
j_gene: TRBJ1-4
abundance: once
v_gene: TRBV27
d_gene: .

CDR3aa: CASLVGGEAFF
CDR3nt: TGTGCCAGTCTGGTTGGTGGTGAAGCTTTCTTT
j_gene: TRBJ1-1
abundance: .
v_gene: TRBV19
d_gene: .

CDR3aa: CASSLGGGLNTEAFF
CDR3nt: TGTGCCAGCAGCTTAGGGGGCGGGCTGAACACTGAAGCTTTCTTT
j_gene: TRBJ1-1
abundance: .
v_gene: TRBV7-6
d_gene: .